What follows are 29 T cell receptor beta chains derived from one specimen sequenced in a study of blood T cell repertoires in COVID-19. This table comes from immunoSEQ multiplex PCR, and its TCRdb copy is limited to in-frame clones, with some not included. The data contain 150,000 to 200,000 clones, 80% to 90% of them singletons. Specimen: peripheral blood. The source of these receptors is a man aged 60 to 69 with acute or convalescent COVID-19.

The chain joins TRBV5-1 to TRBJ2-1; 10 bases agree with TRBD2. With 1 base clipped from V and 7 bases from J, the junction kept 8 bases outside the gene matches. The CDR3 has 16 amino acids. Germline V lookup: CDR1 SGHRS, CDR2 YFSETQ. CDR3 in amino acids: CASSLLASGSINEQFF. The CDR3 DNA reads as TGCGCCAGCAGCTTGTTGGCTAGCGGGAGTATAAATGAGCAGTTCTTC.

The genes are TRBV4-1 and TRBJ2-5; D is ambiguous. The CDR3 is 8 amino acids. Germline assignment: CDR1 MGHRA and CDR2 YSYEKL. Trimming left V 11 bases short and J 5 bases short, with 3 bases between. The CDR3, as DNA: TGCGCCCGGGAGACCCAGTACTTC. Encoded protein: CARETQYF.

The CDR3 region has the DNA TGCGCCAGCAGCTTGGATCCCGGGACAGCCTATGGCTACACCTTC. Its protein product is CASSLDPGTAYGYTF. The rearrangement joins TRBV5-1 to TRBJ1-2; 7 bases are shared with TRBD1. This CDR3 has 15 residues. The trim removed 0 bases at V and 4 bases at J, leaving 6 bases unmatched. CDR1 is SGHRS and CDR2 is YFSETQ in the germline V gene.

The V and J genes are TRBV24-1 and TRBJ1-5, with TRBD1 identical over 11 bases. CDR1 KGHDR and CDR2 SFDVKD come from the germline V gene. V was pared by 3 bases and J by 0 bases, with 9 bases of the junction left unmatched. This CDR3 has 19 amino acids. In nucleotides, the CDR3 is TGTGCCACCAGTGATATGTGGGGACAGGGGGTCAGTAGCAATCAGCCCCAGCATTTT. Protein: CATSDMWGQGVSSNQPQHF.

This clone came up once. CDR3 DNA: TGTGCCAGCAGCCCCTCGGGGTTTGGTCAGCCCCAGCATTTT. As protein: CASSPSGFGQPQHF. The chain carries TRBV3-1 (or the pseudogene TRBV3-2) and TRBJ1-5; D is unresolved. The germline gives CDR1 LGHDT, CDR2 YNNKEL (reference sequence). The CDR3 has 14 amino acids. V gave up 4 bases and J gave up 6 bases, with 13 bases separating them.

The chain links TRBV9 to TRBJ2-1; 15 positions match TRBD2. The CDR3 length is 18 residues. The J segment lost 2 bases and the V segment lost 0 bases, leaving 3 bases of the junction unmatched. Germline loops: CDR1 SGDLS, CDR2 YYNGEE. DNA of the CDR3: TGTGCCAGCAGCGTAGGGGGACTAGCGGGAGGCCCCTACAATGAGCAGTTCTTC. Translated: CASSVGGLAGGPYNEQFF.

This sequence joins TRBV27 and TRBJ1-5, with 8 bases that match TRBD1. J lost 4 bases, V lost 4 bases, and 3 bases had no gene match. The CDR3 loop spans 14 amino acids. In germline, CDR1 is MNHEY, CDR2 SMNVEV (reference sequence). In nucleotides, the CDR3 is TGTGCCAGCAGTTCGCAGGGGGCAAATCAGCCCCAGCATTTT. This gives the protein CASSSQGANQPQHF.

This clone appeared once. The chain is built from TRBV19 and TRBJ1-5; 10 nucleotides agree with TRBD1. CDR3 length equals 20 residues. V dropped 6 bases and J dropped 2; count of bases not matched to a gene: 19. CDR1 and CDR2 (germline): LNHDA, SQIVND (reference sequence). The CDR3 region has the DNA TGTGCCAGTAGAGGAGGAGCCAGGACAGGGGGAACTAGGGGCAATCAGCCCCAGCATTTT. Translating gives CASRGGARTGGTRGNQPQHF.

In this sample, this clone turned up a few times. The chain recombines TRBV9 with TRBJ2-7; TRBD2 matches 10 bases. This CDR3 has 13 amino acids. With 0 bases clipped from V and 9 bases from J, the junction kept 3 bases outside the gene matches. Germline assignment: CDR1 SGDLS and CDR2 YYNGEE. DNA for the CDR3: TGTGCCAGCAGCGTAGCAGCTAGCGGGAGGCAGTACTTC. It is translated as CASSVAASGRQYF.

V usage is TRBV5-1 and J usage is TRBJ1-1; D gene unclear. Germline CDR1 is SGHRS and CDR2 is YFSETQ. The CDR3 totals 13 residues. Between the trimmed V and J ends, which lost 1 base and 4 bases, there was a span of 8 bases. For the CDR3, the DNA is TGCGCCAGCAGCTTGCCGGGGAGCACTGAAGCTTTCTTT. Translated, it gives CASSLPGSTEAFF.

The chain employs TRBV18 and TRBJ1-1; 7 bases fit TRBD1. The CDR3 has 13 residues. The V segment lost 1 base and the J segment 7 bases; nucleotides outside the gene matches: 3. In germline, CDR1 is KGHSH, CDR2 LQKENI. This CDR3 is CASSPRTGDEAFF. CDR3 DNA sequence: TGTGCCAGCTCACCACGTACAGGGGATGAAGCTTTCTTT.

The CDR3 nucleotides are TGCGCCAGCAGCCCAATCGATAGCGGGAGGACGAACACCGGGGAGCTGTTTTTT. This gives the protein CASSPIDSGRTNTGELFF. The V gene is TRBV5-1, the J gene TRBJ2-2; 10 nucleotides match TRBD2. This CDR3 comprises 18 residues. The J segment lost 0 bases and the V segment lost 4 bases, leaving 9 bases of the junction unmatched. Germline-derived CDR1 and CDR2 are SGHRS and YFSETQ.

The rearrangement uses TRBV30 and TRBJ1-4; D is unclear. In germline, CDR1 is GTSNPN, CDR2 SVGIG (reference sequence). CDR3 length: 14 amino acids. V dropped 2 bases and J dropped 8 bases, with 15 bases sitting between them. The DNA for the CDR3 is TGTGCCTGGAGTCGGGAGCGAAGTGGGGAAAAACTGTTTTTT. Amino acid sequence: CAWSRERSGEKLFF.

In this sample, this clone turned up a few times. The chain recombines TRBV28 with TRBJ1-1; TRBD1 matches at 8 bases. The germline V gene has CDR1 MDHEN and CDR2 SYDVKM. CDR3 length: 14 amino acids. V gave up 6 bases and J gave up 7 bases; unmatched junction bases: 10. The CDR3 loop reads CASSMPRGPVEAFF. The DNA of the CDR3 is TGTGCCAGCAGCATGCCCAGGGGGCCTGTTGAAGCTTTCTTT.

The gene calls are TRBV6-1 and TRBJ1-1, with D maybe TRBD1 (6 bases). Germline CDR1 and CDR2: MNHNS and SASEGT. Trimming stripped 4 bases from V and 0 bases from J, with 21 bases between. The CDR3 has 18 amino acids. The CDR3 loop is CASSAGTYGRSLNTEAFF. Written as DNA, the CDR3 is TGTGCCAGCAGTGCCGGGACATACGGACGATCTCTGAACACTGAAGCTTTCTTT.

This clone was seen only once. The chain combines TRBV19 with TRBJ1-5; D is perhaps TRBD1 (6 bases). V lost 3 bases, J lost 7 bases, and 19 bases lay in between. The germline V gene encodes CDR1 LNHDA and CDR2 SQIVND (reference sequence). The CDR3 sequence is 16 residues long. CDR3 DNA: TGTGCCAGTAGTATCGTGGGACCGAGGGGGAACCAGCCCCAGCATTTT. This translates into CASSIVGPRGNQPQHF.

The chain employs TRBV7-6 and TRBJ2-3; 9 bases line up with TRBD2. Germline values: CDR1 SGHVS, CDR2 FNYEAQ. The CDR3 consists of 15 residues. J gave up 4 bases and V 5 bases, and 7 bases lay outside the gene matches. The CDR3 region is CASSMGGTSSDTQYF. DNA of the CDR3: TGTGCCAGCAGCATGGGGGGGACTAGCTCAGATACGCAGTATTTT.

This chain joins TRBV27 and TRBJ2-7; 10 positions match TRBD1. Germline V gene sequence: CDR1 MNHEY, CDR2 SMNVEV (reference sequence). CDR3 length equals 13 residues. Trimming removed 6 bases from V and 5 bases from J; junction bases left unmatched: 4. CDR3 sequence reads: CASRPTGGDEQYF. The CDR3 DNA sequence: TGTGCCAGCAGGCCGACAGGGGGCGACGAGCAGTACTTC.

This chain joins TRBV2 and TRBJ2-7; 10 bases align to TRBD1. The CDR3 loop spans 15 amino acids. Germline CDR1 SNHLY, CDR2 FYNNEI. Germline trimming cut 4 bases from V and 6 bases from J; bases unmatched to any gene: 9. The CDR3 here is CASSGPGQGIREQYF. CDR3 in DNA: TGTGCCAGCAGTGGGCCGGGACAGGGGATTCGCGAGCAGTACTTC.

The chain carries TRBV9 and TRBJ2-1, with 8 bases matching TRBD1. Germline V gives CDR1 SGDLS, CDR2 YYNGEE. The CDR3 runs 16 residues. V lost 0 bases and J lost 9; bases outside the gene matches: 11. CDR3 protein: CASSVEPRQGMGEQFF. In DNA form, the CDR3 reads TGTGCCAGCAGCGTAGAACCGAGACAGGGGATGGGTGAGCAGTTCTTC.

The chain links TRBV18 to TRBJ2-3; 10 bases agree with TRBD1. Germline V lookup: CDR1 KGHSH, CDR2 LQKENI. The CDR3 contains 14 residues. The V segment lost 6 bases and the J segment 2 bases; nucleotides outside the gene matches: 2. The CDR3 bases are TGTGCCAGCTCGGGGACAGGGGCCACAGATACGCAGTATTTT. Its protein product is CASSGTGATDTQYF.

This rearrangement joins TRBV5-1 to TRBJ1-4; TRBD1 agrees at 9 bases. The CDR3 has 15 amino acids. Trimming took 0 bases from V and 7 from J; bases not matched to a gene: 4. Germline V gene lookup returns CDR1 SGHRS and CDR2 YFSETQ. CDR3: CASSLEGTGSEKLFF. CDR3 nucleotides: TGCGCCAGCAGCTTGGAGGGGACAGGGAGTGAAAAACTGTTTTTT.

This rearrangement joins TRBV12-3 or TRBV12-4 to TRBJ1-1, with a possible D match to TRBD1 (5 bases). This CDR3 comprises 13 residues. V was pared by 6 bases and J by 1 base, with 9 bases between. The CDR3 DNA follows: TGTGCCAGCAGCCTAGGGGCGAACACTGAAGCTTTCTTT. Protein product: CASSLGANTEAFF.

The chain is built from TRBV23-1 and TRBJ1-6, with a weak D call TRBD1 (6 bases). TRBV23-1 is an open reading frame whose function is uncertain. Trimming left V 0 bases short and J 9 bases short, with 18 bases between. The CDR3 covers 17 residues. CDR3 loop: CASSQSGGAGSCSPLHF. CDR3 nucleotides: TGCGCCAGCAGTCAATCGGGGGGGGCAGGGTCATGTTCACCCCTCCACTTT.

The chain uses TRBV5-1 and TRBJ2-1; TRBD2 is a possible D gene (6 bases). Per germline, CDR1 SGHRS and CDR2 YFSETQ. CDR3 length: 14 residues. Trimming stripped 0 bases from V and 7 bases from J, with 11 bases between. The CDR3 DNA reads TGCGCCAGCAGCTTGGGCCTAGCGAATAATGAGCAGTTCTTC. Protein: CASSLGLANNEQFF.

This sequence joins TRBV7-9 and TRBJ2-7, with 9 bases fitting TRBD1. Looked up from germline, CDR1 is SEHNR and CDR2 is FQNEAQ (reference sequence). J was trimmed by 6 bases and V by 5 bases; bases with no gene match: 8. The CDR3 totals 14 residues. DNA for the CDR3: TGTGCCAGCAGCACGGGACAGGGTGCAGTCGAGCAGTACTTC. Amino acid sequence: CASSTGQGAVEQYF.

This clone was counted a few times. CDR3 loop: CASSFRRGNSPLHF. The CDR3 bases are TGTGCCAGCAGTTTCCGACGGGGAAATTCACCCCTCCACTTT. The J gene is TRBJ1-6, the V gene TRBV28; D not certain. The CDR3 totals 14 residues. V lost 3 bases, J lost 7 bases, and 10 bases lay in between. The germline V gene has CDR1 MDHEN and CDR2 SYDVKM.

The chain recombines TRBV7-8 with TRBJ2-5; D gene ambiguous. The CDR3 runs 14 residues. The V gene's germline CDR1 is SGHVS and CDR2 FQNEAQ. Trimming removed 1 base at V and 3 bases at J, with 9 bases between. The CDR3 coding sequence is TGTGCCAGCAGCTTAGTATATCGGGAAGAGACCCAGTACTTC. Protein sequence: CASSLVYREETQYF.

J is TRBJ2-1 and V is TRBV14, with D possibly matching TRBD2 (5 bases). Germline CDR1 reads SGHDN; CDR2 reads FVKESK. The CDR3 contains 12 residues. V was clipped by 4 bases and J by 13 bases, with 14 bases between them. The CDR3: CASSPGGGYQFF. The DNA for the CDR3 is TGTGCCAGCAGCCCAGGAGGCGGGTATCAGTTCTTC.